The 23 T cell receptor beta chains given below trace back to one sample, sequenced in a study of T-cell reconstitution after alpha-beta-depleted transplantation in children. Unique molecular identifiers were incorporated during preparation of the TCRbeta library. Each CDR3 protein is one row after TCRdb ran MiXCR on the PCR reads. The sample carries 200,000 to 300,000 distinct CDR3 sequences, approximately 12% recorded once. The specimen was PBMCs from the stem cell graft donor, collected from the stem cell graft. These receptors were taken from a human donor who donated a stem cell graft to a child with acute lymphoblastic leukemia.

This clonotype was counted at least ten times. V is TRBV6-2 or TRBV6-3 and J is TRBJ2-3; D remains ambiguous. The germline gives CDR1 MNHEY, CDR2 SVGEGT. This CDR3 is 17 amino acids long. V dropped 6 bases and J dropped 0 bases, with 19 bases sitting between them. This CDR3 is CASSRRPYGRSTDTQYF. CDR3 bases: TGTGCCAGCAGCCGCCGTCCCTACGGGCGGAGCACAGATACGCAGTATTTT.

As to this clonotype: Given a much more abundant clone one base away, this may be a read error. This chain links TRBV30 with TRBJ1-5; D is undetermined. This CDR3 is built from 13 residues. CDR1 is GTSNPN, CDR2 SVGIG, per germline (reference sequence). The CDR3 here is CASSPQPNQPQHF. As DNA, the CDR3 is TGTGCCTCGAGTCCTCAGCCAAATCAGCCCCAGCATTTT.

This clonotype came up many times. The chain has TRBV18 and TRBJ2-7; D call uncertain. From germline, CDR1 is KGHSH and CDR2 LQKENI. The CDR3 sequence is 11 residues long. Trimming shortened V by 2 bases and J by 4 bases, and 3 bases separated the two germline ends. The CDR3 region has the DNA TGTGCCAGCTCACCAGAATACGAGCAGTACTTC. It yields the protein CASSPEYEQYF.

This clonotype was detected many times. This chain links TRBV12-3 or TRBV12-4 with TRBJ1-3; D call uncertain. V gave up 4 bases and J gave up 2 bases, with 6 bases separating them. The CDR3 totals 13 residues. The CDR3 bases are TGTGCCAGCAGTTCGTCTGCTGGAAACACCATATATTTT. It specifies CASSSSAGNTIYF.

The table lists this clonotype with a few counts. The V call is TRBV28, the J call TRBJ2-1; 12 positions agree with TRBD2. This CDR3 is 19 amino acids long. J was trimmed by 0 bases and V by 8 bases; bases with no gene match: 14. Per the germline V gene, CDR1 is MDHEN and CDR2 is SYDVKM. CDR3 DNA sequence: TGTGCCAGCTCGGCCCGGACTAGCGGGACGCTCAGCTCCTACAATGAGCAGTTCTTC. Translation gives CASSARTSGTLSSYNEQFF.

This clonotype showed up many times. The chain joins TRBV28 to TRBJ2-5; the D gene is possibly TRBD2 (6 bases). The V gene lost 6 bases and the J gene lost 5 bases, with 13 bases spanning the gap. The CDR3 spans 13 residues. In germline, CDR1 is MDHEN, CDR2 SYDVKM. The CDR3 nucleotides read TGTGCCAGCAGGGGGGAGGCCACGGAGACCCAGTACTTC. Its protein is CASRGEATETQYF.

This clonotype was observed at least ten times. The chain is built from TRBV9 and TRBJ1-2; D call uncertain. The CDR3 spans 15 residues. Germline CDR1 reads SGDLS; CDR2 reads YYNGEE. The ends were cut back, 0 bases at V and 2 bases at J, with 11 bases in the middle. CDR3 in amino acids: CASSVVLDPNYGYTF. The DNA for the CDR3 is TGTGCCAGCAGCGTAGTGCTAGACCCCAACTATGGCTACACCTTC.

This clonotype was seen at least ten times. The rearrangement uses TRBV6-1 and TRBJ1-1; 11 nucleotides match TRBD1. The CDR3 is 14 residues long. The ends lost 7 bases at V and 3 bases at J; junction bases unmatched: 4. CDR1 and CDR2 (germline): MNHNS, SASEGT. The CDR3 DNA reads TGTGCCAGCACCGGACAGGGGGCGTACACTGAAGCTTTCTTT. Translation: CASTGQGAYTEAFF.

The chain joins TRBV27 to TRBJ1-2, with no clear D. CDR1 MNHEY and CDR2 SMNVEV come from the germline V gene (reference sequence). Trimming took 0 bases from V and 1 from J, leaving 12 bases between them. This CDR3 comprises 16 residues. The CDR3 bases are TGTGCCAGCAGTTTATCGGCCCAGCCGCGTAACTATGGCTACACCTTC. This translates into CASSLSAQPRNYGYTF.

This clonotype occurred a few times. In nucleotides, the CDR3 is TGCGCCAGCAGCGGGGGGTTATGGGAGACCCAGTACTTC. This encodes CASSGGLWETQYF. V usage is TRBV4-3 and J usage is TRBJ2-5; tentative D call: TRBD2 (6 bases). Germline CDR1 LGHNA, CDR2 YSLEER. There are 13 residues in the CDR3. Trimming took off 5 bases at V and 5 bases at J, with 12 bases between the two ends.

The sample holds many counts of this clonotype. The chain uses TRBV6-1 and TRBJ2-7; D is tentatively TRBD1 or TRBD2 (5 bases each). From germline, CDR1 is MNHNS and CDR2 SASEGT. The CDR3 is 14 amino acids. Trimming took 9 bases from V and 4 from J, leaving 19 bases between them. CDR3 loop: CASRGWDRGYEQYF. The CDR3 bases are TGTGCCAGTAGGGGATGGGACCGCGGATACGAGCAGTACTTC.

This clonotype was counted many times. The CDR3 is CASSLYRDIGEQYF. CDR3 coding DNA: TGCGCCAGCAGCTTATACCGGGACATTGGCGAGCAGTACTTC. The chain carries TRBV5-1 and TRBJ2-7; D possibly corresponds to TRBD1 (6 bases). Germline CDR1 and CDR2: SGHRS and YFSETQ. The V and J ends lost 2 bases and 6 bases respectively, with 15 bases between them. The CDR3 has 14 residues.

This clonotype has at least ten counts. The J gene is TRBJ1-1, the V gene TRBV20-1; D gene ambiguous. The CDR3 runs to 9 residues. Germline V gene data show CDR1 as DFQATT and CDR2 as SNEGSKA (reference sequence). CDR3 protein: CNPLGEAFF. CDR3 nucleotide sequence: TGCAACCCTTTGGGGGAAGCTTTCTTT.

In this sample, this clonotype turned up many times. This chain uses TRBV9 with TRBJ2-7; 7 bases align to TRBD1. Unmatched junction bases numbered 6, after V lost 3 bases and J lost 3 bases. CDR3 length: 14 amino acids. Germline-derived CDR1 and CDR2 are SGDLS and YYNGEE. The CDR3 reads CASSGTGKSYEQYF. In DNA, the CDR3 is TGTGCCAGCAGCGGGACAGGTAAAAGCTACGAGCAGTACTTC.

This clonotype appeared many times. This chain connects TRBV27 to TRBJ1-5; 7 bases are a match to TRBD1. The CDR3 runs to 13 residues. V dropped 3 bases and J dropped 9; count of bases not matched to a gene: 5. Germline-derived CDR1 and CDR2 are MNHEY and SMNVEV (reference sequence). The CDR3 DNA sequence: TGTGCCAGCAGTTTGACAGGGTATTGGCCCCAGCATTTT. Protein: CASSLTGYWPQHF.

The table lists this clonotype with many counts. The chain couples TRBV28 to TRBJ2-7, with D possibly being TRBD1 (5 bases). The germline CDR1 and CDR2 sequences are MDHEN and SYDVKM. V lost 5 bases, J lost 3 bases, and 17 bases lay in between. This CDR3 comprises 15 residues. The CDR3 region has the DNA TGTGCCAGCAGTCGCCTCGGCTGGGGCCACTACGAGCAGTACTTC. Its translation is CASSRLGWGHYEQYF.

This clonotype was observed a single time. This chain joins TRBV5-4 and TRBJ2-2; TRBD1 aligns across 7 bases. This CDR3 region has 17 residues. V shed 3 bases and J 0 bases; nucleotides not matched to a gene: 8. Looked up from germline, CDR1 is SGHNT and CDR2 is YYREEE (reference sequence). CDR3 nucleotides: TGTGCCAGCAGCTCTGGCTCGACAGGGCCGAACACCGGGGAGCTGTTTTTT. Its protein is CASSSGSTGPNTGELFF.

The CDR3 reads CASSLGRTSGPPGNEQFF. Written as DNA, the CDR3 is TGTGCCAGCAGCTTAGGTAGGACTAGCGGCCCCCCGGGCAATGAGCAGTTCTTC. The chain joins TRBV11-2 to TRBJ2-1; 10 bases agree with TRBD2. There are 18 residues in the CDR3. Germline values: CDR1 SGHAT, CDR2 FQNNGV. The trim removed 1 base at V and 6 bases at J, leaving 12 bases unmatched.

This clonotype occurred many times. This rearrangement joins TRBV29-1 to TRBJ1-1, with a tentative D call TRBD1 (5 bases). Trimming left V 7 bases short and J 3 bases short, with 21 bases between. The CDR3 spans 15 residues. Germline V gives CDR1 SQVTM, CDR2 ANQGSEA. CDR3 sequence reads: CSALGGGGRDTEAFF. Written as DNA, the CDR3 is TGCAGCGCCCTTGGCGGGGGAGGAAGGGACACTGAAGCTTTCTTT.

This clonotype was seen a handful of times. J is TRBJ2-5 and V is TRBV4-3; weak D call: TRBD1 (6 bases). Per the germline V gene, CDR1 is LGHNA and CDR2 is YSLEER. CDR3 length: 13 amino acids. The germline V and J ends were trimmed by 4 bases and 6 bases, with 12 bases remaining between them. The CDR3 spells CASSRDRLKTQYF. CDR3 bases: TGCGCCAGCAGCCGTGACAGGTTAAAGACCCAGTACTTC.

This clonotype was seen ten or more times. The rearrangement joins TRBV5-1 to TRBJ1-1, with D hard to call. The germline V and J ends were trimmed by 2 bases and 0 bases, with 8 bases remaining between them. There are 14 residues in the CDR3. Germline V lookup: CDR1 SGHRS, CDR2 YFSETQ. CDR3 in amino acids: CASSLLLMNTEAFF. Here the CDR3 DNA reads TGCGCCAGCAGCTTACTACTGATGAACACTGAAGCTTTCTTT.

This clonotype has at least ten counts. The chain couples TRBV24-1 to TRBJ1-5; no definite D call. CDR1 and CDR2 from the germline V gene are KGHDR and SFDVKD. Trimming left V 9 bases short and J 0 bases short, with 11 bases between. The CDR3 consists of 14 residues. This chain's CDR3 is CATSGQDSNQPQHF. The CDR3, as DNA: TGTGCCACCTCGGGCCAGGATAGCAATCAGCCCCAGCATTTT.

The table lists this clonotype with many counts. This chain's CDR3 is CATAVLASGSVYEQYF. The CDR3 coding sequence is TGTGCCACCGCAGTTCTTGCTAGCGGGAGTGTCTACGAGCAGTACTTC. The J gene is TRBJ2-7, the V gene TRBV15; 10 bases fit TRBD2. Germline lookup yields CDR1 LNHNV and CDR2 YYDKDF (reference sequence). The V and J ends lost 8 bases and 3 bases, in that order; junction bases with no gene match: 13. The CDR3 is made up of 16 amino acids.